The rows below give T cell receptor beta chains drawn from one sample of a study of cytomegalovirus exposure and HLA in healthy donors. Only in-frame clones appear in the TCRdb table, and some are missing; sequencing was by immunoSEQ multiplex PCR. The sample yields 150,000 to 200,000 clones, around 80% seen once. Sequences were obtained from PBMCs. Source of these receptors: a woman aged 25 to 39 in good health and CMV-seropositive. The CDR3 runs from the conserved cysteine through the conserved F or W. The D gene is left open where the match is weak. Size tells how often a clone was seen (once, few, many) or the class of an expanded clone, and some rows leave it out.

TRBV28	TRBJ2-6	.	19	.	CASSSAGTWLARGANVLTF	TGTGCCAGCAGTTCCGCCGGGACTTGGTTGGCGCGAGGGGCCAACGTCCTGACTTTC
TRBV4-2	TRBJ2-5	TRBD2	16	.	CASSHEPGLAGETQYF	TGTGCCAGCAGCCATGAACCGGGACTAGCGGGAGAGACCCAGTACTTC
TRBV28	TRBJ2-5	.	16	.	CASSSPVGAYQETQYF	TGTGCCAGCAGTTCCCCAGTGGGGGCCTACCAAGAGACCCAGTACTTC
TRBV5-4	TRBJ1-1	.	17	.	CASSPDPGMLRNTEAFF	TGTGCCAGCAGCCCTGACCCGGGTATGTTAAGGAACACTGAAGCTTTCTTT
TRBV19	TRBJ1-5	.	16	once	CASSPLLTGMSQPQHF	TGTGCCAGTAGTCCCCTGCTAACGGGGATGAGTCAGCCCCAGCATTTT
TRBV30	TRBJ2-4	TRBD1	15	.	CAWSVGGTAKNIQYF	TGTGCCTGGAGTGTAGGGGGCACGGCCAAAAACATTCAGTACTTC
TRBV15	TRBJ2-5	.	16	.	CATSTGGGQLQETQYF	TGTGCCACCAGCACAGGGGGAGGACAGCTCCAAGAGACCCAGTACTTC
TRBV7-2	TRBJ2-2	TRBD1	15	.	CASSPGTANTGELFF	TGTGCCAGCAGCCCCGGGACAGCGAACACCGGGGAGCTGTTTTTT
TRBV18	TRBJ1-2	TRBD1	14	.	CASSPPGQGSGYTF	TGTGCCAGCTCACCCCCGGGACAGGGCAGCGGCTACACCTTC
TRBV29-1	TRBJ2-5	TRBD2	16	.	CSSGGTSGSRGETQYF	TGCAGCTCAGGCGGGACTAGCGGGAGTCGAGGAGAGACCCAGTACTTC
TRBV5-1	TRBJ2-3	TRBD2	14	.	CASTLGLAGDTQYF	TGCGCCAGCACCCTCGGACTAGCGGGAGATACGCAGTATTTT
TRBV4-1	TRBJ2-1	.	17	.	CASSPREGGAARGEQFF	TGCGCCAGCAGCCCGCGGGAAGGGGGCGCGGCAAGGGGTGAGCAGTTCTTC
TRBV4-1	TRBJ2-7	TRBD2	15	few	CASSQSPSGLYEQYF	TGCGCCAGCAGCCAATCGCCTAGCGGGCTCTACGAGCAGTACTTC
TRBV19	TRBJ2-1	.	15	.	CASSIQGPSYNEQFF	TGTGCCAGTAGTATTCAGGGGCCCTCCTACAATGAGCAGTTCTTC
TRBV7-8	TRBJ2-7	.	15	.	CASSYWALITYEQYF	TGTGCCAGCAGCTATTGGGCATTGATCACCTACGAGCAGTACTTC
TRBV7-6	TRBJ2-7	TRBD1	16	.	CASSLVPGQGNYEQYF	TGTGCCAGCAGCCTCGTCCCGGGACAGGGAAACTACGAGCAGTACTTC
TRBV27	TRBJ1-1	.	12	.	CATKAPQGRAFF	TGTGCCACCAAGGCCCCACAGGGACGAGCTTTCTTT
TRBV5-8	TRBJ1-5	.	18	.	CASSFRRAGKASNQPQHF	TGTGCCAGCAGCTTTAGACGTGCGGGTAAAGCTAGCAATCAGCCCCAGCATTTT
TRBV29-1	TRBJ1-5	.	13	.	CSVGKGDDQPQHF	TGCAGCGTTGGGAAAGGGGATGATCAGCCCCAGCATTTT
TRBV28	TRBJ1-4	TRBD1	14	.	CASRATGPNEKLFF	TGTGCCAGCAGGGCGACAGGGCCTAATGAAAAACTGTTTTTT
TRBV11-2	TRBJ2-7	.	15	.	CASSPRGGAWGEQYF	TGTGCCAGCAGCCCGAGGGGGGGCGCTTGGGGCGAGCAGTACTTC
TRBV7-8	TRBJ2-7	.	14	.	CASSLDRSSYEQYF	TGTGCCAGCAGCTTAGACAGGAGCTCCTACGAGCAGTACTTC
TRBV9	TRBJ2-7	TRBD2	18	.	CASSVFGTSGANGNEQYF	TGTGCCAGCAGCGTATTTGGGACTAGCGGAGCCAACGGGAACGAGCAGTACTTC
TRBV7-6	TRBJ1-5	.	14	.	CASSPGLPNQPQHF	TGTGCCAGCAGCCCAGGGCTTCCTAATCAGCCCCAGCATTTT